A single sample gave rise to the 31 T cell receptor beta chains below, sequenced in a study of T cell repertoires in cytomegalovirus infection. MiXCR, applied by TCRdb to the reads, yields one record per CDR3 protein. The sample lists around 440,000 distinct CDR3 sequences; about 11% were seen once. The specimen sequenced was PBMCs. The source is a human donor in good health (CMV status not recorded). Some clones in this sample may be carry-over from other donors' samples.

This clonotype was observed many times. The rearrangement joins TRBV9 to TRBJ2-2, with a possible D match to TRBD2 (5 bases). Germline V gives CDR1 SGDLS, CDR2 YYNGEE. V was pared by 3 bases and J by 3 bases, with 12 bases between. The CDR3 consists of 15 residues. The CDR3 sequence: CASSARAAYTGELFF. DNA for the CDR3: TGTGCCAGCAGCGCGAGGGCGGCTTACACCGGGGAGCTGTTTTTT.

This clonotype came up many times. It is unclear where the CDR3 begins or ends on the DNA, so no DNA is shown, and the CDR3 is as TCRdb lists it. The J gene is TRBJ2-7, the V gene TRBV12-3 or TRBV12-4; TRBD2 was called by the table and not checked on the DNA. From its first to its last residue, the CDR3 has 19 amino acids. The CDR3 loop reads CASSSSGLAGLGGAYEQYF.

This clonotype came up many times. The rearrangement links TRBV2 to TRBJ2-5; D is possibly TRBD2 (5 bases). CDR1 SNHLY and CDR2 FYNNEI come from the germline V gene. Trimming cost V 1 base and J 3 bases, with 6 bases left between them. This CDR3 comprises 13 residues. The CDR3 DNA sequence: TGTGCCAGCAGTGAAGAGAGGGAAGAGACCCAGTACTTC. Translated: CASSEEREETQYF. The variable domain in full, completed from reference TRBV2 and TRBJ2-5, reads EPEVTQTPSHQVTQMGQEVILRCVPISNHLYFYWYRQILGQKVEFLVSFYNNEISEKSEIFDDQFSVERPDGSNFTLKIRSTKLEDSAMYFCASSEEREETQYFGPGTRLLVL.

The table lists this clonotype with many counts. The chain combines TRBV19 with TRBJ1-5; 7 bases are a match to TRBD1. V dropped 6 bases and J dropped 3; count of bases not matched to a gene: 11. Germline V gene sequence: CDR1 LNHDA, CDR2 SQIVND (reference sequence). The CDR3 has 16 amino acids. CDR3 nucleotides: TGTGCCAGTAGCGAGACAGGGATGGTCGCCAATCAGCCCCAGCATTTT. As protein: CASSETGMVANQPQHF.

This clonotype was recorded only once. The chain employs TRBV14 and TRBJ2-5; 7 nucleotides match TRBD2. Trimming took 1 base from V and 4 from J; bases not matched to a gene: 6. Germline assignment: CDR1 SGHDN and CDR2 FVKESK. This CDR3 is 15 amino acids long. CDR3 coding DNA: TGTGCCAGCAGCCAAGCTGGACTAGAGAGAGAGACCCAGTACTTC. Residues: CASSQAGLERETQYF. The complete variable domain, with remaining parts taken from reference TRBV14 and TRBJ2-5, reads EAGVTQFPSHSVIEKGQTVTLRCDPISGHDNLYWYRRVMGKEIKFLLHFVKESKQDESGMPNNRFLAERTGGTYSTLKVQPAELEDSGVYFCASSQAGLERETQYFGPGTRLLVL.

This clonotype has more than one count but fewer than ten. The V and J genes are TRBV20-1 and TRBJ2-7; possible D gene TRBD2, 6 bases. CDR1 DFQATT and CDR2 SNEGSKA come from the germline V gene (reference sequence). The V gene lost 1 base and the J gene lost 3 bases, with 7 bases spanning the gap. This CDR3 is 12 amino acids long. In DNA, the CDR3 is TGCAGTGCTAGAGGGACTATCTACGAGCAGTACTTC. This sequence encodes CSARGTIYEQYF.

This clonotype was counted at least ten times. This rearrangement joins TRBV11-2 to TRBJ2-5; weak D call: TRBD2 (7 bases). The CDR3 is made up of 13 amino acids. V lost 5 bases and J 5 bases, leaving 12 bases between the germline ends. CDR1 and CDR2 (germline): SGHAT, FQNNGV. In DNA, the CDR3 is TGTGCCAGCAGCGTTCGGGGGGCGGAGACCCAGTACTTC. It yields the protein CASSVRGAETQYF.

This clonotype was found many times. V usage is TRBV18 and J usage is TRBJ2-5; 8 bases agree with TRBD1. The CDR3 has 15 residues. The germline V gene encodes CDR1 KGHSH and CDR2 LQKENI. Trimming at V came to 3 bases and at J to 5 bases, leaving 8 bases not matched to a gene. CDR3 sequence reads: CASSPLMDREETQYF. DNA for the CDR3: TGTGCCAGCTCACCGCTGATGGACAGGGAGGAGACCCAGTACTTC.

V usage is TRBV7-6 and J usage is TRBJ1-4; the D gene is possibly TRBD1 (5 bases). Looked up from germline, CDR1 is SGHVS and CDR2 is FNYEAQ. This CDR3 contains 15 residues. Trimming shortened V by 5 bases and J by 8 bases, and 18 bases separated the two germline ends. CDR3 in amino acids: CASSPAGQGIEKLFF. DNA of the CDR3: TGTGCCAGCAGCCCCGCGGGGCAGGGTATCGAAAAACTGTTTTTT.

This clonotype was observed at least ten times. This sequence joins TRBV4-2 and TRBJ2-1, with unresolved D. This CDR3 region has 16 residues. Trimming stripped 1 base from V and 2 bases from J, with 12 bases between. In germline, CDR1 is LGHNA, CDR2 YNFKEQ. The CDR3 loop is CASSQGLAAAYNEQFF. The CDR3, as DNA: TGTGCCAGCAGCCAAGGCCTGGCGGCGGCCTACAATGAGCAGTTCTTC.

The genes are TRBV19 and TRBJ2-1; no reliable D call. The V end lost 1 base, the J end lost 5 bases, and 3 bases lay between the germline ends. The CDR3 loop spans 12 amino acids. Germline lookup yields CDR1 LNHDA and CDR2 SQIVND (reference sequence). CDR3 nucleotide sequence: TGTGCCAGTAGTATAGTGAACAATGAGCAGTTCTTC. As protein: CASSIVNNEQFF.

This clonotype has a count of ten or more. The chain uses TRBV6-6 and TRBJ2-2; 7 bases match TRBD2. V lost 3 bases to trimming and J lost 4 bases; unmatched junction nucleotides: 8. Germline values: CDR1 MNHNY, CDR2 SVGAGI (reference sequence). This CDR3 contains 16 residues. The DNA of the CDR3 is TGTGCCAGCAGTTATGCCCGGGACTACCCCACCGGGGAGCTGTTTTTT. It encodes CASSYARDYPTGELFF.

This chain links TRBV7-9 with TRBJ1-4; 9 bases are a match to TRBD1. After removal of 5 bases from V and 5 bases from J, the junction contained 6 bases not matched to a gene. CDR1 is SEHNR and CDR2 is FQNEAQ in the germline V gene (reference sequence). The CDR3 runs to 15 residues. CDR3 residues: CASSHRTGVNEKLFF. The CDR3, as DNA: TGTGCCAGCAGCCACCGGACAGGGGTAAATGAAAAACTGTTTTTT.

This clonotype was detected ten times or more. The chain couples TRBV7-2 to TRBJ1-5; unclear D gene. V lost 2 bases to trimming and J lost 4 bases, with 3 bases between them. Germline V lookup: CDR1 SGHTA, CDR2 FQGNSA. This CDR3 is built from 12 residues. The CDR3 is CASSLTNQPQHF. The CDR3 coding sequence is TGTGCCAGCAGCTTAACGAATCAGCCCCAGCATTTT.

This clonotype came up a few times. The chain couples TRBV13 to TRBJ2-1, with 11 bases identical to TRBD2. Germline CDR1 is PRHDT and CDR2 is FYEKMQ (reference sequence). The CDR3 covers 18 residues. J was trimmed by 4 bases and V by 4 bases; bases with no gene match: 12. The DNA for the CDR3 is TGTGCCAGCAGCTCCCGCCGGACTAGCGGGTCCCATTACAATGAGCAGTTCTTC. Residues: CASSSRRTSGSHYNEQFF.

This clonotype was observed a few times. The V gene is TRBV11-2, the J gene TRBJ2-1, with 9 positions matching TRBD2. The CDR3 loop spans 16 amino acids. CDR1 and CDR2 (germline): SGHAT, FQNNGV. J was trimmed by 6 bases and V by 1 base; bases with no gene match: 7. CDR3 protein: CASSLGPSGTVNEQFF. CDR3 coding DNA: TGTGCCAGCAGCTTAGGGCCTAGCGGGACAGTCAATGAGCAGTTCTTC.

V usage is TRBV14 and J usage is TRBJ2-3; 7 bases map to TRBD1. Germline assignment: CDR1 SGHDN and CDR2 FVKESK. V dropped 1 base and J dropped 5; count of bases not matched to a gene: 9. This CDR3 is built from 16 residues. The CDR3 loop reads CASSQALTGVVDTQYF. CDR3 coding DNA: TGTGCCAGCAGCCAAGCATTAACAGGGGTGGTAGATACGCAGTATTTT. The complete variable domain, with remaining parts taken from reference TRBV14 and TRBJ2-3, reads EAGVTQFPSHSVIEKGQTVTLRCDPISGHDNLYWYRRVMGKEIKFLLHFVKESKQDESGMPNNRFLAERTGGTYSTLKVQPAELEDSGVYFCASSQALTGVVDTQYFGPGTRLTVL.

This clonotype showed up many times. The chain carries TRBV11-2 and TRBJ2-1, with D perhaps matching TRBD2 (5 bases). The CDR3 is 13 residues long. CDR1 and CDR2 from the germline V gene are SGHAT and FQNNGV. Trimming took off 3 bases at V and 9 bases at J, with 12 bases between the two ends. Here the CDR3 DNA reads TGTGCCAGCAGCTTCGGGGTCGTGTCTGAGCAGTTCTTC. Residues: CASSFGVVSEQFF.

The chain combines TRBV4-1 with TRBJ2-1, with 7 nucleotides matching TRBD1. CDR1 and CDR2 (germline): MGHRA, YSYEKL. Trimming cost V 9 bases and J 3 bases; bases outside gene matches: 8. This CDR3 is built from 14 residues. CDR3 region: CASQNRDSYNEQFF. CDR3 nucleotide sequence: TGCGCCAGTCAAAACCGGGACAGCTACAATGAGCAGTTCTTC.

The table lists this clonotype with many counts. The chain has TRBV6-1 and TRBJ1-2; unclear D gene. Germline V gives CDR1 MNHNS, CDR2 SASEGT. The ends were cut back, 5 bases at V and 0 bases at J, with 10 bases in the middle. The length of the CDR3 is 14 residues. CDR3 nucleotide sequence: TGTGCCAGCAGTCCACAGCAGTCTAACTATGGCTACACCTTC. It yields the protein CASSPQQSNYGYTF.

This clonotype was recorded many times. J is TRBJ2-5 and V is TRBV7-9; TRBD2 aligns across 7 bases. V was pared by 5 bases and J by 1 base, with 10 bases of the junction left unmatched. CDR1 is SEHNR, CDR2 FQNEAQ, per germline (reference sequence). The CDR3 is 16 residues long. CDR3 in amino acids: CASSRWEGTLQETQYF. The CDR3 DNA follows: TGTGCCAGCAGCCGCTGGGAGGGGACCCTCCAAGAGACCCAGTACTTC.

The table lists this clonotype with many counts. The V and J genes are TRBV12-3 or TRBV12-4 and TRBJ1-1; 8 bases are shared with TRBD1. The CDR3 loop spans 15 amino acids. V was pared by 5 bases and J by 3 bases, with 8 bases of the junction left unmatched. The CDR3 sequence is CASSPWTGKYTEAFF. The CDR3 DNA follows: TGTGCCAGCAGTCCCTGGACAGGGAAATACACTGAAGCTTTCTTT.

This clonotype occurred many times. The chain employs TRBV7-7 and TRBJ2-2; D unclear. V was cut by 1 base and J by 4 bases, with 4 bases left in between. There are 13 residues in the CDR3. The germline CDR1 and CDR2 sequences are SSHAT and FNYEAQ (reference sequence). CDR3 DNA: TGTGCCAGCAGCTTAGACCGCACCGGGGAGCTGTTTTTT. This encodes CASSLDRTGELFF.

This clonotype was seen a few times. The chain has TRBV20-1 and TRBJ1-1; D is undetermined. Trimming stripped 3 bases from V and 6 bases from J, with 14 bases between. Germline CDR1 DFQATT, CDR2 SNEGSKA (reference sequence). The CDR3 length is 13 residues. The chain's CDR3 is CSASNSLGPEAFF. DNA for the CDR3: TGCAGTGCTAGCAACAGCCTGGGCCCTGAAGCTTTCTTT.

This clonotype was recorded many times. The chain recombines TRBV25-1 with TRBJ1-4; D is perhaps TRBD1 (5 bases). Germline CDR1 and CDR2: MGHDK and SYGVNS. V lost 2 bases, J lost 3 bases, and 19 bases lay in between. The CDR3 consists of 18 residues. The CDR3 nucleotides read TGTGCCAGCAGTGAAAAAAGGGGCCCCACCATGGCTAATGAAAAACTGTTTTTT. Amino acid sequence: CASSEKRGPTMANEKLFF.

This clonotype was observed a handful of times. This chain uses TRBV9 with TRBJ1-1, with D perhaps TRBD1 (5 bases). This CDR3 contains 17 residues. Germline V gene data show CDR1 as SGDLS and CDR2 as YYNGEE. V lost 0 bases and J lost 4, with 19 bases in between. The CDR3: CASSVGGTRSLGTEAFF. CDR3 nucleotides: TGTGCCAGCAGCGTAGGTGGGACGAGGTCTCTAGGCACTGAAGCTTTCTTT.

The rearrangement joins TRBV4-2 to TRBJ2-3; no firm D call. The V gene's germline CDR1 is LGHNA and CDR2 YNFKEQ. With 0 bases removed from V and 0 bases from J, the gap between germline ends came to 10 bases. The CDR3 covers 16 residues. The CDR3 DNA reads as TGTGCCAGCAGCCAAGAAACTCGAATAAGCACAGATACGCAGTATTTT. Translated: CASSQETRISTDTQYF.

This clonotype was counted ten times or more. This sequence joins TRBV19 and TRBJ1-1, with no clear D. The CDR3 is 14 residues long. Germline lookup yields CDR1 LNHDA and CDR2 SQIVND (reference sequence). The V end lost 7 bases, the J end lost 6 bases, and 18 bases lay between the germline ends. The CDR3 reads CASKEKGGNAEAFF. CDR3 in DNA: TGTGCCAGTAAAGAGAAGGGAGGAAACGCTGAAGCTTTCTTT.

The table lists this clonotype with a few counts. The chain links TRBV6-1 to TRBJ2-5; D unclear. Germline-derived CDR1 and CDR2 are MNHNS and SASEGT. This CDR3 region has 14 residues. V lost 5 bases to trimming and J lost 2 bases, with 12 bases between them. CDR3 nucleotides: TGTGCCAGCAGTTACGCGCAGATACAAGAGACCCAGTACTTC. Amino acids: CASSYAQIQETQYF.

This clonotype was counted many times. The chain joins TRBV27 to TRBJ2-3, with 14 nucleotides matching TRBD2. Germline V gene lookup returns CDR1 MNHEY and CDR2 SMNVEV (reference sequence). The junction had 12 bases not matched to a gene; V was cut back by 4 bases and J by 6 bases. CDR3 size: 18 residues. This CDR3 reads CASSWTTGTSGSRDTQYF. Here the CDR3 DNA reads TGTGCCAGCAGTTGGACGACCGGGACTAGCGGGAGCCGCGATACGCAGTATTTT.

This clonotype was seen many times. V is TRBV5-1 and J is TRBJ2-3; no clear D gene. In germline, CDR1 is SGHRS, CDR2 YFSETQ. The CDR3 has 14 amino acids. The V and J ends lost 3 bases and 6 bases respectively, with 14 bases between them. For the CDR3, the DNA is TGCGCCAGCAGCTCCGTGGGCCTCCCCGATACGCAGTATTTT. It specifies CASSSVGLPDTQYF.